The rows below give T cell receptor beta chains drawn from one sample of a study of T cells in Graves' hyperthyroidism and ophthalmopathy. TCRdb analysed the multiplex PCR reads with MiXCR anew, one entry per CDR3 protein. Here the sample spans around 500,000 distinct CDR3 sequences, 15% to 20% being singletons. What was sequenced was blood. These receptors came from a woman aged 30 to 39 with Graves' ophthalmopathy. Each CDR3 is given with its conserved first and last residue. The D gene is left open where the match is weak. Only some rows state a clone size, as once, few, many or a class for expanded clones.

d_call	j_call	v_call	clone_size	cdr3_nt	cdr3_aa
TRBD2	TRBJ2-7	TRBV5-1	many	TGCGCCAGCAGCGACGACCGGACTAGCGGGGCCTACGAGCAGTACTTC	CASSDDRTSGAYEQYF
-	TRBJ2-5	TRBV29-1	few	TGCAGCGCTGGGGTAGAGGGAGCGACCCAGTACTTC	CSAGVEGATQYF
-	TRBJ2-6	TRBV6-2/TRBV6-3	many	TGTGCCAGCAGCTTACAAGGACTGGGTGGGGCCAACGTCCTGACTTTC	CASSLQGLGGANVLTF
-	TRBJ1-6	TRBV6-6	-	TGTGCCAGCAGTTACCGGGATTCACCCCTCCACTTT	CASSYRDSPLHF
-	TRBJ1-4	TRBV20-1	-	TGCAGTGCTAGCCATAATGAAAAACTGTCTTTT	CSASHNEKLSF
-	TRBJ2-2	TRBV27	few	TGTGCCAGCAGACCGGGACTTACGAACACCGGGGAGCTGTTTTTT	CASRPGLTNTGELFF
-	TRBJ2-3	TRBV6-2/TRBV6-3	many	TGTGCCAGCCCGTTAGTGCCCACAGATACGCAGTATTTT	CASPLVPTDTQYF
-	TRBJ2-2	TRBV7-6	-	TGTGCCAGCAGTTTAAACCCGACAGGCAACACCGGGGAGCTGTTTTTT	CASSLNPTGNTGELFF
-	TRBJ2-2	TRBV12-3/TRBV12-4	many	TGTGCCAGCAGTTTGGGACTCGGAATCACCGGGGAGCTGTTTTTT	CASSLGLGITGELFF
-	TRBJ1-1	TRBV7-2	few	TGTGCCAGCAGCTTAGTGCTCCTGAACACTGAAGCTTTCTTT	CASSLVLLNTEAFF
-	TRBJ1-1	TRBV5-1	-	TGTGCCAGCAGCCAAGATTTGGCGAACACTGAAGCTTTCTTT	CASSQDLANTEAFF
TRBD2	TRBJ2-3	TRBV9	many	TGTGCCAGCAGCGTATACATGGGACTAGCGGGAGTACCCACAGATACGCAGTATTTT	CASSVYMGLAGVPTDTQYF
-	TRBJ2-1	TRBV3-1	-	TGTGCCAGCAGCCGCCCTCCGGCAGGGCGAAATGAGCAGTTCTTC	CASSRPPAGRNEQFF
-	TRBJ2-1	TRBV7-2	many	TGTGCCAGCATCTCCCTCGGTGCATACAATGAGCAGTTCTTC	CASISLGAYNEQFF
-	TRBJ2-3	TRBV28	many	TGTGCCAGCAGTCCAACAGGCACAGATACGCAGTATTTT	CASSPTGTDTQYF
-	TRBJ2-7	TRBV6-1	few	TGTGCCAGCTGGTTAGGGGGGAGCAACGAGCAGTACTTC	CASWLGGSNEQYF
-	TRBJ2-1	TRBV28	many	TGTGCCAGCAGTTTTCTTCGGGCGGAGCAGTTCTTC	CASSFLRAEQFF
TRBD1	TRBJ1-4	TRBV28	many	TGTGCCAGCAGTGCCGTAACAGGGGGCGATGAAAAACTGTTTTTT	CASSAVTGGDEKLFF
-	TRBJ1-2	TRBV28	many	TGTGCCAGCAGTCCCCCCGTCTGGGCTAACTATGGCTACACCTTC	CASSPPVWANYGYTF
-	TRBJ2-6	TRBV28	-	TGTGCCACACTCGACAGCTCTGGGGCCAACGTCCTGACTTTC	CATLDSSGANVLTF
-	TRBJ2-3	TRBV20-1	many	TGCAGTGCCCGGGACCAAACAGATACGCAGTATTTT	CSARDQTDTQYF
-	TRBJ2-7	TRBV6-2/TRBV6-3	-	TGTGCCAGCAGTCCCATTGCTAGCTACGAGCAGTACTTC	CASSPIASYEQYF
TRBD2	TRBJ2-7	TRBV28	many	TGTGCCAGCTTCCCGGGACTAGCTCCCGAGCAGTACTTC	CASFPGLAPEQYF
-	TRBJ2-3	TRBV7-9	few	TGTGCCAGCAGCTTAGGACTACCCAATACGCAGTATTTT	CASSLGLPNTQYF
-	TRBJ2-5	TRBV27	few	TGTGCCAGCAGTCCCCGGGATAGGGTGGTTCTTACGGAGACCCAGTACTTC	CASSPRDRVVLTETQYF
TRBD2	TRBJ2-1	TRBV29-1	many	TGCAGCGTCGCTTGGGGGACTAGCGGATACAATGAGCAGTTCTTC	CSVAWGTSGYNEQFF
-	TRBJ1-5	TRBV5-6	-	TGTGCCAGCAGCTTGCTCGGGGCAGCCGATGGCAATCAGCCCCAGCATTTT	CASSLLGAADGNQPQHF
-	TRBJ1-2	TRBV4-2	-	TGTGCCAGCAGCCAAGTTGGAAGATCCTCTACCTACACCTTC	CASSQVGRSSTYTF
TRBD1	TRBJ2-7	TRBV6-2/TRBV6-3	many	TGTGCCAGCAGGATGGACAGGGTCTTCTACGAGCAGTACTTC	CASRMDRVFYEQYF
TRBD1	TRBJ2-1	TRBV9	many	TGTGCCAGCAGCGCCTGGGGACAGGGGACTTACAATGAGCAGTTCTTC	CASSAWGQGTYNEQFF
-	TRBJ2-1	TRBV7-3	-	TGTGCCAGCAGCTTATCTAGTAAAGACTCCTACAATGAGCAGTTCTTC	CASSLSSKDSYNEQFF
-	TRBJ2-2	TRBV10-3	many	TGTGCCACCTCGGCCGGGACTGTATACACCGGGGAGCTGTTTTTT	CATSAGTVYTGELFF
TRBD1	TRBJ2-7	TRBV7-2	-	TGTGCCAGCAGCTCCGGGACAGCTTTCTACGAGCAGTACTTC	CASSSGTAFYEQYF
TRBD2	TRBJ2-3	TRBV6-1	-	TGTGCCAGCAGTGTTCTAGGGAGGGGCACAGATACGCAGTATTTT	CASSVLGRGTDTQYF
-	TRBJ2-7	TRBV20-1	-	TGCAGTGCTCCCCGGGACAAGGGCCTTGGTCCGTACGAGCAGTACTTC	CSAPRDKGLGPYEQYF
-	TRBJ1-1	TRBV7-9	few	TGTGCCAGCAGCTCCGGACGCCTTGAAGCTTTCTTT	CASSSGRLEAFF
TRBD1	TRBJ2-5	TRBV18	many	TGTGCCAGCTCACCAACGATCGGCGGGACAGGACAAGAGACCCAGTACTTC	CASSPTIGGTGQETQYF
TRBD2	TRBJ2-1	TRBV9	many	TGTGCCAGCAGCGTAGGGGCTAGCGGCAGCTCCTACAATGAGCAGTTCTTC	CASSVGASGSSYNEQFF
TRBD2	TRBJ2-7	TRBV20-1	many	TGCAGTGCTAGAAAGGCGGGACTAGCGGGGGGGCCCCTCGAGCAGTACTTC	CSARKAGLAGGPLEQYF
TRBD2	TRBJ2-2	TRBV2	many	TGTGCCAGCAGTGAAGAGGGACTAGCGGGAGACGGGGAGCTGTTTTTT	CASSEEGLAGDGELFF
TRBD1	TRBJ1-1	TRBV9	few	TGTGCCAGCAGCGTATCCCCTGGCCAGGGGGCGGTAGCTTTCTTT	CASSVSPGQGAVAFF
-	TRBJ2-1	TRBV6-1	few	TGTGCCGCCGGGCGGGGTTCCTACAATGAGCAGTTCTTC	CAAGRGSYNEQFF
-	TRBJ1-1	TRBV5-6	-	TGTGCCAGCAGCTTGGCTTTAAGGGGAAACACTGAAGCTTTCTTT	CASSLALRGNTEAFF
TRBD1	TRBJ1-1	TRBV20-1	many	TGCAGTGCTAGAGGACGGTCAGGGGGAGAGTACACTGAAGCTTTCTTT	CSARGRSGGEYTEAFF